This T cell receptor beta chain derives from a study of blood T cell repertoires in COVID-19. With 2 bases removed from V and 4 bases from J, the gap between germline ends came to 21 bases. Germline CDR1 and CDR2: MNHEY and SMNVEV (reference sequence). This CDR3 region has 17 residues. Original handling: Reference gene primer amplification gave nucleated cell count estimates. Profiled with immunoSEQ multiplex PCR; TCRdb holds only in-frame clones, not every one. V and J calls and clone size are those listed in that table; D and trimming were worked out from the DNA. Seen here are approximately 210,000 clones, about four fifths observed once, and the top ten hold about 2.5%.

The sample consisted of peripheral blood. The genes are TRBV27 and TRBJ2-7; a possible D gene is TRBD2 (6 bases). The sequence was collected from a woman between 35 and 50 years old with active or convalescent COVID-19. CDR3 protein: CASSLLDASAQRYEQYF. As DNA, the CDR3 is TGTGCCAGCAGTTTACTGGACGCTAGCGCCCAAAGATACGAGCAGTACTTC.